The rows below give T cell receptor beta chains drawn from one sample of a study of blood T cell repertoires in COVID-19. The method was immunoSEQ multiplex PCR; TCRdb's version includes in-frame clones alone and lacks a portion of them. The profile shows 130,000 or so clones, more than 75% of them singletons. Input material: peripheral blood. These receptors all stem from a woman between 65 and 79 years old with COVID-19, enrolled during active disease. The CDR3 runs from the conserved cysteine through the conserved F or W. D genes are given only for firm matches. Only some rows state a clone size, as once, few, many or a class for expanded clones.

size,D,J,V,DNA,CDR3
.,.,TRBJ2-2,TRBV7-8,TGTGCCAGCAGCTTAGTACGGGGGACCGGGGAGCTGTTTTTT,CASSLVRGTGELFF
.,TRBD1,TRBJ1-1,TRBV4-2,TGTGCCAGCAGCCAAGGTCGACAGGGGACGAACACTGAAGCTTTCTTT,CASSQGRQGTNTEAFF
.,.,TRBJ1-2,TRBV2,TGTGCCAGCAGCCCTGAGGGGGTTCAGGGCTACACCTTC,CASSPEGVQGYTF
.,.,TRBJ1-6,TRBV20-1,TGCAGTGCTAGTGCGGAGGGAAGTAGTTCACCCCTCCACTTT,CSASAEGSSSPLHF
.,TRBD1,TRBJ1-4,TRBV7-8,TGTGCCAGCAGAATCCGACAGGGTTCTAATGAAAAACTGTTTTTT,CASRIRQGSNEKLFF
.,.,TRBJ1-1,TRBV5-4,TGTGCCAGCAGCTTGGCCCGTTCGAACACTGAAGCTTTCTTT,CASSLARSNTEAFF
.,.,TRBJ1-2,TRBV28,TGTGCCAGCAGTTTGCAACGGAACTATGGCTACACCTTC,CASSLQRNYGYTF
.,.,TRBJ2-7,TRBV3-1/TRBV3-2,TGTGCCAGCAGCCAAGACAGGGTGTACGAGCAGTACTTC,CASSQDRVYEQYF
.,.,TRBJ1-1,TRBV7-9,TGTGCCAGCAGCCCGGGAGGGCATGTGAACACTGAAGCTTTCTTT,CASSPGGHVNTEAFF
.,.,TRBJ1-2,TRBV6-6,TGTGCCAGCAGCCCCAACCCATCGGCAGGGAACTATGGCTACACCTTC,CASSPNPSAGNYGYTF
.,.,TRBJ1-1,TRBV11-2,TGTGCCAGCAGCGACACACTGAACACTGAAGCTTTCTTT,CASSDTLNTEAFF
.,.,TRBJ1-2,TRBV5-4,TGTGCCAGCAGCTTGGAGGGCAGGGGAATTACTGGCTACACCTTC,CASSLEGRGITGYTF
.,.,TRBJ2-7,TRBV7-2,TGTGCCAGCAGCTTAGTACTAGCAGGGTCGGACGAGCAGTACTTC,CASSLVLAGSDEQYF
.,.,TRBJ2-7,TRBV30,TGTGCCTGGAGACTATCTAACTACGAGCAGTACTTC,CAWRLSNYEQYF
.,TRBD1,TRBJ2-7,TRBV5-4,TGTGCCAGCAGCCCGCGCAGGGGGCTGGAGGAGCAGTACTTC,CASSPRRGLEEQYF
.,TRBD1,TRBJ2-1,TRBV6-5,TGTGCCAGCAGTTTAACCGGGACAGGGCCCTACAATGAGCAGTTCTTC,CASSLTGTGPYNEQFF
.,TRBD1,TRBJ1-1,TRBV5-1,TGCGCCAGCAGCTTCCTGACAGGGGCGAACACTGAAGCTTTCTTT,CASSFLTGANTEAFF
.,.,TRBJ1-2,TRBV5-6,TGTGCCAGCAGCTTGGCAGTCGATGGCTACACCTTC,CASSLAVDGYTF
.,.,TRBJ2-5,TRBV27,TGTGCCAGCAGTTTAACAGGGGGGGGGTGGGAGACCCAGTACTTC,CASSLTGGGWETQYF
.,.,TRBJ2-2,TRBV2,TGTGCCAGCAGTGAAGGAACAGGGTCGACCGGGGAGCTGTTTTTT,CASSEGTGSTGELFF
.,TRBD1,TRBJ2-7,TRBV25-1,TGTGCCAGCAGGGGGACAGGGGGAGTTTACGAGCAGTACTTC,CASRGTGGVYEQYF
.,TRBD2,TRBJ2-7,TRBV6-5,TGTGCCAGCATCGCGACTAGCGGGGGTGGCAGCGGGCAGTACTTC,CASIATSGGGSGQYF
.,.,TRBJ2-6,TRBV10-3,TGTGCCATCAGTGTCCGGGGTCTTGGGGCCAACGTCCTGACTTTC,CAISVRGLGANVLTF
.,.,TRBJ1-4,TRBV7-8,TGTGCCAGCAGTTTAAGCAACAGGGCTGATGAAAAACTGTTTTTT,CASSLSNRADEKLFF
.,.,TRBJ1-3,TRBV2,TGTGCCAGCCGCCGGGAAGCCGGACTACAGAGCTCTGGAAACACCATATATTTT,CASRREAGLQSSGNTIYF
.,.,TRBJ1-1,TRBV28,TGTGCCAGCAGACCGACACAGGTTATCGCTGAAGCTTTCTTT,CASRPTQVIAEAFF
.,.,TRBJ1-2,TRBV7-9,TGTGCCAGCAGCTTAAACGGGCAGGGAGGCTACACCTTC,CASSLNGQGGYTF
few,.,TRBJ2-7,TRBV2,TGTGCCAGCAGTACAGAGAAGACAGGAACCTCCTACGAGCAGTACTTC,CASSTEKTGTSYEQYF
few,TRBD1,TRBJ1-1,TRBV7-3,TGTGCCAGCAGCTCCACCGGGACAGTGAACACTGAAGCTTTCTTT,CASSSTGTVNTEAFF
few,.,TRBJ2-7,TRBV2,TGTGCCAGCAGTGCTAGGGGGTCGGGTTACGACGAGCAGTACTTC,CASSARGSGYDEQYF
.,TRBD1,TRBJ1-6,TRBV27,TGTGCCAGCACTCGGACAGGGGGCTCCTATAATTCACCCCTCCACTTT,CASTRTGGSYNSPLHF
.,.,TRBJ1-2,TRBV19,TGTGCCAGTAGGGCAGGGCCTTACCCTGGCTACACCTTC,CASRAGPYPGYTF
.,.,TRBJ2-1,TRBV5-1,TGCGCCAGCAGCGTAACTAGCTCCCGAGGTGTCTCCTACAATGAGCAGTTCTTC,CASSVTSSRGVSYNEQFF
few,TRBD1,TRBJ2-2,TRBV29-1,TGCAGCGTAGCACAGGGGGTCGGGGAGCTGTTTTTT,CSVAQGVGELFF
.,.,TRBJ1-2,TRBV28,TGTGCCAGCAGTTTATCTACAGACTATGGCTACACCTTC,CASSLSTDYGYTF
.,TRBD1,TRBJ1-4,TRBV4-2,TGTGCCAGCAGCCAAAGGACAGGGGGGAGGGCTAATGAAAAACTGTTTTTT,CASSQRTGGRANEKLFF
.,TRBD1,TRBJ1-5,TRBV6-5,TGTGCCAGCAAGGACAGGAATAGCAATCAGCCCCAGCATTTT,CASKDRNSNQPQHF
.,.,TRBJ1-1,TRBV20-1,TGCAGTGCTAGTGTAGTGAACACTGAAGCTTTCTTT,CSASVVNTEAFF
.,TRBD1,TRBJ2-7,TRBV23-1,TGCGCCAGCAGTCAAGACAGGGATGGCGAGCAGTACTTC,CASSQDRDGEQYF
.,.,TRBJ1-5,TRBV6-2/TRBV6-3,TGTGCCAGCAGTTACCCGGGGAACAATCAGCCCCAGCATTTT,CASSYPGNNQPQHF